This T cell receptor (beta chain) was captured by sequencing in a study of cytomegalovirus exposure and HLA in healthy donors. Details on this clone: The target antigen is unknown.

It was the approximately 120-subject validation cohort, separate from the roughly 700-subject first cohort, to which the donors belonged. Sequencing used immunoSEQ multiplex PCR; TCRdb keeps in-frame clones, though not all of them. Of 71,000 or so clones listed, approximately 95% are singletons. Study-level points and caveats: Clusters of TCRs from the first cohort tended to co-occur in the 100 to 150 validation repertoires (as a later analysis found). Reportedly, diagnosis of cytomegalovirus status by the classifier showed high specificity and sensitivity. The investigators catalogued 164 TCR beta chains as cytomegalovirus-associated.

Sequencing input: PBMCs. The receptor was derived from a woman aged 18-29 years in good health and CMV-seropositive.

CDR3 sequence: CAWGGTGSMHEQYF. The CDR3 DNA reads as TGTGCCTGGGGAGGGACAGGGTCGATGCACGAGCAGTACTTC. The chain links TRBV30 to TRBJ2-7; 9 positions match TRBD1. CDR1 and CDR2 (germline): GTSNPN, SVGIG (reference sequence). The CDR3 runs 14 residues. J was trimmed by 5 bases and V by 5 bases; bases with no gene match: 10.